The present T cell receptor (beta chain) was sequenced within a study of shared clonotypes between healthy human individuals. This CDR3 contains 14 residues. The V gene's germline CDR1 is SGHNT and CDR2 YENEEA. Losses at the gene ends were 5 bases for V and 5 bases for J; bases not matched to a gene: 7. In the source study's methods: There were no quality scores in the junction-only immunoSEQ sequences, so filtering differed. Data came from immunoSEQ multiplex PCR; TCRdb stores just in-frame clones and leaves some out. V, J and clone size derive from that table, while D and trimming were established from the DNA sequence. The data show over 850,000 clones, with approximately 80% seen just once and roughly 0.55% held by the top ten.

The chain combines TRBV11-3 with TRBJ2-5; 8 bases are a match to TRBD2. Sequencing was performed on memory CD4+ T cells from PBMCs. The subset is: CD45RA-negative fraction. This receptor was obtained from a man between 18 and 29 years old in good health. Some clones in this sample may be carry-over from other donors' samples. Here the CDR3 reads CASSGGLVSETQYF. CDR3 nucleotide sequence: TGTGCCAGCAGCGGGGGACTAGTATCCGAGACCCAGTACTTC.